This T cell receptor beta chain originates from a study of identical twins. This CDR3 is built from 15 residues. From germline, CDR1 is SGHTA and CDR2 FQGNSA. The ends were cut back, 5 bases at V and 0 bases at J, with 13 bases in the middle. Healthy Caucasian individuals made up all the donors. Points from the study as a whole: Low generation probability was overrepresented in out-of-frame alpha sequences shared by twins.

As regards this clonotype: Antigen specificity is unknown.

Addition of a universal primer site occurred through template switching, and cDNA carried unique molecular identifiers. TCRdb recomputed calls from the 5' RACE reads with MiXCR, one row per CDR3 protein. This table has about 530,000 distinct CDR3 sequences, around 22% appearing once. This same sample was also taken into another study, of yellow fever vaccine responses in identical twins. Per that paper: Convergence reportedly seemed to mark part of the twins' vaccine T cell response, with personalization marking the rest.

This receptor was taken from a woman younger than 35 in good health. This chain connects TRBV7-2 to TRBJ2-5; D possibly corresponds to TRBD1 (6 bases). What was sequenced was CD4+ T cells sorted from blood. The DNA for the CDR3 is TGTGCCAGCAGCACCCGCCAGGGGAACCAAGAGACCCAGTACTTC. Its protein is CASSTRQGNQETQYF.